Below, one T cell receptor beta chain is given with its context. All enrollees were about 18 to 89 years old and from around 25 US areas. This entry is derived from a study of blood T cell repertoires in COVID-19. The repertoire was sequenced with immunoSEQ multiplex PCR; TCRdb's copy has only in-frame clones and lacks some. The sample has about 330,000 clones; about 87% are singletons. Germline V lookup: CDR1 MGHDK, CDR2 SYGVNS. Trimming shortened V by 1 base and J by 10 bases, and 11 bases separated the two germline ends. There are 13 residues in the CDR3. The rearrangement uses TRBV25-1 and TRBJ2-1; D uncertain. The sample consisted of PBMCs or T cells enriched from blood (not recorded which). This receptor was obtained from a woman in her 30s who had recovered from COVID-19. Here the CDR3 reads CASSELGRMEQFF. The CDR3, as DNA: TGTGCCAGCAGTGAATTGGGCAGGATGGAGCAGTTCTTC.